These 8 T cell receptor beta chains were all obtained from the same sample, sequenced in a study of tumor-infiltrating lymphocytes in primary liver carcinoma. Co-extracted RNA and DNA came from approximately 20-30 mg of unsorted bulk tissue. Starting material of 450 to 500 ng total RNA yielded TCR beta cDNA via a constant-region primer. What produced the TCR beta libraries was three nested multiplex PCR rounds using slightly modified ARM-PCR. It was with TRBV1-TRBV30 forward primers and a C-beta reverse primer that the first two PCR rounds were run, at 10 to 11 cycles each. TCRdb passed the multiplex PCR reads through MiXCR, listing each CDR3 protein once. The table has around 56,000 distinct CDR3 sequences, around 64% seen once. Sequencing used liver tumor tissue from sampling region 2. The subset was: tumor region T2, inferior pole. The source is a man aged 35-49 years with primary liver carcinoma and hepatitis B virus infection.

This clonotype came up many times. The chain uses TRBV29-1 and TRBJ2-5; D is undetermined. CDR1 and CDR2 from the germline V gene are SQVTM and ANQGSEA. Trimming left V 5 bases short and J 5 bases short, with 12 bases between. The CDR3 spans 12 residues. The CDR3: CSVPLGVETQYF. For the CDR3, the DNA is TGCAGCGTTCCACTGGGCGTGGAGACCCAGTACTTC.

The J gene is TRBJ2-1, the V gene TRBV29-1, with TRBD2 matching over 11 bases. This CDR3 comprises 16 residues. V was clipped by 1 base and J by 9 bases; unmatched bases: 11. The V gene's germline CDR1 is SQVTM and CDR2 ANQGSEA. The CDR3 sequence: CSVEGGASSGRTEQFF. CDR3 sequence (DNA): TGCAGCGTTGAAGGGGGGGCCTCTAGCGGGAGGACTGAGCAGTTCTTC.

This clonotype was counted ten times or more. This rearrangement joins TRBV28 to TRBJ1-2; TRBD1 aligns across 8 bases. J was trimmed by 4 bases and V by 6 bases; bases with no gene match: 13. Germline CDR1 MDHEN, CDR2 SYDVKM. This CDR3 is built from 16 residues. In nucleotides, the CDR3 is TGTGCCAGCAGCCTTCCGGGACAGGTATCGATCTATGGCTACACCTTC. Its protein is CASSLPGQVSIYGYTF.

This clonotype was observed at least ten times. CDR3 sequence reads: CASSLATHHLRTEQYF. CDR3 nucleotide sequence: TGTGCCAGCAGCTTAGCTACCCACCATCTCCGTACGGAGCAGTACTTC. The chain joins TRBV7-6 to TRBJ2-7; D gene unclear. The germline V gene encodes CDR1 SGHVS and CDR2 FNYEAQ. The CDR3 is 16 residues long. Trimming left V 0 bases short and J 7 bases short, with 19 bases between.

In the case of this clonotype: A much larger clone sits a single nucleotide away, making a read error possible. This chain connects TRBV20-1 to TRBJ2-3; D not certain. Germline lookup yields CDR1 DFQATT and CDR2 SNEGSKA (reference sequence). The CDR3 consists of 13 residues. CDR3 bases: TGCAGTGCTAGTTTTAGGAGCACAGATATGCAGTATTTT. Its translation: CSASFRSTDMQYF.

To note about this clonotype: This may stem from a read error, because a much larger clone lies one nucleotide away. The chain recombines TRBV29-1 with TRBJ2-1; 9 bases line up with TRBD2. Germline V gives CDR1 SQVTM, CDR2 ANQGSEA. The CDR3 contains 15 residues. In nucleotides, the CDR3 is TGCAGCGTTGATTCTCGGCGGGAGGGCTACGATGAGCAGTTCTTC. This gives the protein CSVDSRREGYDEQFF.

As regards this clonotype: The germline gene is not matched at one end of the junction; a read error may be the cause. This sequence joins TRBV6-1 and TRBJ1-5; 10 nucleotides match TRBD1. The CDR3 is 15 residues long. Germline V gene lookup returns CDR1 MNHNS and CDR2 SASEGT. CDR3 residues: CVSSGGQGQNQPQHF. The CDR3, as DNA: TGTGTCAGCAGTGGGGGACAGGGGCAAAATCAGCCCCAGCATTTT.

The chain joins TRBV6-5 to TRBJ1-1, with D unclear. The CDR3 is 13 amino acids. V lost 6 bases, J lost 4 bases, and 12 bases lay in between. Germline CDR1 MNHEY, CDR2 SVGAGI. CDR3: CASSRGWGTEAFF. CDR3 in DNA: TGTGCCAGCAGCCGCGGATGGGGCACTGAAGCTTTCTTT.